This T cell receptor beta chain was observed in a study of blood T cell repertoires in COVID-19. Profiled with immunoSEQ multiplex PCR; TCRdb holds only in-frame clones, not every one. The top ten hold 0.6% of the sample, which has about 440,000 clones, 90% seen once. The length of the CDR3 is 15 residues. V shed 6 bases and J 0 bases; nucleotides not matched to a gene: 7. The germline gives CDR1 MGHDK, CDR2 SYGVNS. This sequence was found in a man aged 18 to 29 who had recovered from COVID-19. The genes are TRBV25-1 and TRBJ1-1; 7 bases line up with TRBD1. Sample: PBMCs or T cells enriched from blood (not recorded which). CDR3 DNA: TGTGCCAGCAGGGAGACAGGGAAGCTGAACACTGAAGCTTTCTTT. This sequence encodes CASRETGKLNTEAFF.